What follows are 17 T cell receptor beta chains derived from one specimen sequenced in a study of T cell responses to AZD1222 COVID-19 vaccine. Profiled with immunoSEQ multiplex PCR; TCRdb holds only in-frame clones, not every one. This table holds about 120,000 clones, approximately 85% found once. This material consisted of peripheral blood, taken on day 0 of MenACWY control vaccination. The receptors come from an adult in good health.

The chain combines TRBV6-5 with TRBJ2-2; perhaps TRBD1 as D (6 bases). Germline CDR1 MNHEY, CDR2 SVGAGI. V shed 6 bases and J shed 6 bases, with 8 bases lying between them. The CDR3 length is 12 residues. CDR3 nucleotides: TGTGCCAGCAGGTGGACAGCCGGGGAGCTGTTTTTT. This translates into CASRWTAGELFF.

The chain links TRBV28 to TRBJ2-7; tentative D call: TRBD2 (6 bases). CDR3 length: 13 residues. V gave up 5 bases and J gave up 4 bases, with 12 bases separating them. Germline values: CDR1 MDHEN, CDR2 SYDVKM. Written as DNA, the CDR3 is TGTGCCAGCAGTCCCGGAGGGGCTTACGAGCAGTACTTC. Translating it yields CASSPGGAYEQYF.

This clone was seen a few times. This rearrangement joins TRBV4-3 to TRBJ2-5, with no clear D. The germline V and J ends were trimmed by 0 bases and 2 bases, with 10 bases remaining between them. The CDR3 consists of 15 residues. Germline values: CDR1 LGHNA, CDR2 YSLEER. The DNA of the CDR3 is TGCGCCAGCAGCCAAGATTTACAGAGACAAGAGACCCAGTACTTC. It encodes CASSQDLQRQETQYF.

This chain joins TRBV28 and TRBJ1-1; weak D call: TRBD1 (5 bases). V was shortened by 6 bases and J by 1 base, with 15 bases between the two germline ends. This CDR3 region has 15 residues. Per germline, CDR1 MDHEN and CDR2 SYDVKM. This CDR3 is CASSFRGRGNTEAFF. The CDR3 nucleotides are TGTGCCAGCAGCTTTAGGGGAAGGGGGAACACTGAAGCTTTCTTT. The full variable domain, its missing parts supplied by reference TRBV28 and TRBJ1-1, is DVKVTQSSRYLVKRTGEKVFLECVQDMDHENMFWYRQDPGLGLRLIYFSYDVKMKEKGDIPEGYSVSREKKERFSLILESASTNQTSMYLCASSFRGRGNTEAFFGQGTRLTVV.

This chain connects TRBV5-1 to TRBJ1-1; 7 bases match TRBD1. Germline lookup yields CDR1 SGHRS and CDR2 YFSETQ. The CDR3 consists of 15 residues. Losses at the gene ends were 0 bases for V and 1 base for J; bases not matched to a gene: 3. The CDR3, as DNA: TGCGCCAGCAGCTTGGAGGGGGCTGCGAACACTGAAGCTTTCTTT. Protein sequence: CASSLEGAANTEAFF.

The chain combines TRBV25-1 with TRBJ1-2; unclear D gene. Looked up from germline, CDR1 is MGHDK and CDR2 is SYGVNS. CDR3 size: 15 residues. The ends were cut back, 2 bases at V and 8 bases at J, with 18 bases in the middle. CDR3 DNA: TGTGCCAGCAGTGAAGGGTCCCGGGATCCAAGAGGCTACACCTTC. This gives the protein CASSEGSRDPRGYTF.

This rearrangement joins TRBV5-4 to TRBJ2-5; D may be TRBD1 (7 bases). Trimming took 4 bases from V and 5 from J, leaving 12 bases between them. The CDR3 runs to 13 residues. CDR1 and CDR2 (germline): SGHNT, YYREEE (reference sequence). Written as DNA, the CDR3 is TGTGCCAGCAGCGACAGGGCGGGGGAGACCCAGTACTTC. Translation gives CASSDRAGETQYF. The complete variable domain, with remaining parts taken from reference TRBV5-4 and TRBJ2-5, reads ETGVTQSPTHLIKTRGQQVTLRCSSQSGHNTVSWYQQALGQGPQFIFQYYREEENGRGNFPPRFSGLQFPNYSSELNVNALELDDSALYLCASSDRAGETQYFGPGTRLLVL.

The V call is TRBV28, the J call TRBJ1-2; D is perhaps TRBD1 (5 bases). CDR1 and CDR2 from the germline V gene are MDHEN and SYDVKM. V lost 9 bases to trimming and J lost 3 bases, with 11 bases between them. There are 12 residues in the CDR3. CDR3 protein: CASTRDHYGYTF. The CDR3 DNA sequence: TGTGCCAGTACCAGGGATCACTATGGCTACACCTTC.

This chain connects TRBV10-3 to TRBJ2-1, with D unresolved. Germline loops: CDR1 ENHRY, CDR2 SYGVKD. V was clipped by 2 bases and J by 6 bases, with 11 bases between them. This CDR3 comprises 14 residues. The CDR3, as DNA: TGTGCCATCAGTGAGGCGGTTGGGCCCAATGAGCAGTTCTTC. Protein sequence: CAISEAVGPNEQFF.

This rearrangement joins TRBV7-9 to TRBJ2-3; D uncertain. V lost 11 bases, J lost 0 bases, and 15 bases lay in between. Germline CDR1 reads SEHNR; CDR2 reads FQNEAQ (reference sequence). CDR3 length: 14 amino acids. The CDR3 spells CAVEGLPSTDTQYF. In DNA form, the CDR3 reads TGTGCCGTAGAAGGGCTTCCTAGCACAGATACGCAGTATTTT.

This clone was picked up one time. This chain uses TRBV30 with TRBJ1-2; D call uncertain. Between the trimmed V and J ends, which lost 1 base and 6 bases, there was a span of 12 bases. Germline V gene lookup returns CDR1 GTSNPN and CDR2 SVGIG (reference sequence). The CDR3 runs to 13 residues. Written as DNA, the CDR3 is TGTGCCTGGAGTGCCCAGGTTTTGGATGGCTACACCTTC. It is translated as CAWSAQVLDGYTF. Using reference TRBV30 and TRBJ1-2 for the parts outside the CDR3, the full variable domain is SQTIHQWPATLVQPVGSPLSLECTVEGTSNPNLYWYRQAAGRGLQLLFYSVGIGQISSEVPQNLSASRPQDRQFILSSKKLLLSDSGFYLCAWSAQVLDGYTFGSGTRLTVV.

This chain connects TRBV19 to TRBJ1-5; TRBD1 agrees at 9 bases. V lost 10 bases and J lost 0; bases outside the gene matches: 7. The CDR3 contains 15 residues. Germline V gives CDR1 LNHDA, CDR2 SQIVND (reference sequence). The CDR3 region has the DNA TGTGCCACCCGGGACAGGGCATATAGCAATCAGCCCCAGCATTTT. Its protein product is CATRDRAYSNQPQHF.

The chain couples TRBV4-1 to TRBJ1-1, with TRBD1 matching 7 bases. Trimming at V came to 4 bases and at J to 1 base, leaving 9 bases not matched to a gene. The CDR3 consists of 16 residues. CDR1 is MGHRA, CDR2 YSYEKL, per germline. CDR3 DNA: TGCGCCAGCAGCCCCGTAACTCGGACAGGGAACACTGAAGCTTTCTTT. Protein sequence: CASSPVTRTGNTEAFF.

The chain couples TRBV27 to TRBJ2-5; maybe TRBD1 (6 bases). With 8 bases removed from V and 5 bases from J, the gap between germline ends came to 15 bases. Germline CDR1 reads MNHEY; CDR2 reads SMNVEV (reference sequence). The CDR3 sequence is 13 residues long. Here the CDR3 reads CASHKERGETQYF. In DNA form, the CDR3 reads TGTGCCAGCCACAAAGAGAGGGGGGAGACCCAGTACTTC.

This chain connects TRBV4-1 to TRBJ1-6; D uncertain. Germline CDR1 MGHRA, CDR2 YSYEKL. The CDR3 spans 16 residues. V was shortened by 1 base and J by 0 bases, with 7 bases between the two germline ends. CDR3 region: CASSQVASSYNSPLHF. As DNA, the CDR3 is TGCGCCAGCAGCCAAGTTGCTAGCTCCTATAATTCACCCCTCCACTTT.

The chain has TRBV19 and TRBJ2-3; D gene unclear. Trimming stripped 4 bases from V and 2 bases from J, with 10 bases between. The CDR3 has 14 amino acids. The germline V gene has CDR1 LNHDA and CDR2 SQIVND (reference sequence). This chain's CDR3 is CASSTSTATDTQYF. The CDR3 DNA reads TGTGCCAGTAGTACTAGTACAGCCACAGATACGCAGTATTTT.

The chain combines TRBV9 with TRBJ1-1; no clear D. Trimming pared 3 bases from V and 4 bases from J, leaving 16 bases between. This CDR3 has 15 residues. Germline V gene sequence: CDR1 SGDLS, CDR2 YYNGEE. The CDR3 loop is CASSGSSQSSTEAFF. The DNA for the CDR3 is TGTGCCAGCAGCGGAAGCAGCCAGTCGAGCACTGAAGCTTTCTTT.